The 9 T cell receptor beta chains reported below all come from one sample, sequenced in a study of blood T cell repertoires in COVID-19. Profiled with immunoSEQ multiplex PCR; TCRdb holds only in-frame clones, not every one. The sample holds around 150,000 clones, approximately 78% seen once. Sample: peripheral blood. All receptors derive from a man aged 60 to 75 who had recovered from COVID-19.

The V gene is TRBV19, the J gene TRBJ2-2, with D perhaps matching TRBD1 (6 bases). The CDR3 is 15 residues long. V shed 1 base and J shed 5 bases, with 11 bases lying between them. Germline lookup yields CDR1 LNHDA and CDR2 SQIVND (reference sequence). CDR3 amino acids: CASSIATGLTGELFF. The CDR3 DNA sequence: TGTGCCAGTAGTATAGCAACAGGGTTAACCGGGGAGCTGTTTTTT.

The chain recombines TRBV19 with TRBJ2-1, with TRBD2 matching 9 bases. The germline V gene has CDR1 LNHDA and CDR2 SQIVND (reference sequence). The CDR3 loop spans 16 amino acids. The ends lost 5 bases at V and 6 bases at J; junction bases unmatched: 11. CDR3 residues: CASSPRAGGAFNEQFF. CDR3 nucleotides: TGTGCCAGTAGTCCTAGGGCGGGAGGGGCTTTCAATGAGCAGTTCTTC.

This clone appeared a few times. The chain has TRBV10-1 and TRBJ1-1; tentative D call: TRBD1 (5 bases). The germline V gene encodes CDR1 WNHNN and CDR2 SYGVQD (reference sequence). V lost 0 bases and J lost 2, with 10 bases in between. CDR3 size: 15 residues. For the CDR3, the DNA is TGCGCCAGCAGTGAGTCGGGGGGGGGTAACACTGAAGCTTTCTTT. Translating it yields CASSESGGGNTEAFF.

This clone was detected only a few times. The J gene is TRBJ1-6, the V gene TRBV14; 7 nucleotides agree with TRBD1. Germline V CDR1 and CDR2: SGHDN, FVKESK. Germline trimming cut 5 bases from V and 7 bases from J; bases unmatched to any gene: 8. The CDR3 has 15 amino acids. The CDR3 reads CASSTRDSPNSPLHF. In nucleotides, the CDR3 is TGTGCCAGCAGCACCCGGGACAGTCCCAATTCACCCCTCCACTTT.

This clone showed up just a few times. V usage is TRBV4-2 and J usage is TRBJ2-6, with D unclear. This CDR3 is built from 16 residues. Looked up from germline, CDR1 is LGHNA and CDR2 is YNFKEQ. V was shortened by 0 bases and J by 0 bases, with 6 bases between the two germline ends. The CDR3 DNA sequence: TGTGCCAGCAGCCAAGACCTTCCCTCTGGGGCCAACGTCCTGACTTTC. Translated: CASSQDLPSGANVLTF.

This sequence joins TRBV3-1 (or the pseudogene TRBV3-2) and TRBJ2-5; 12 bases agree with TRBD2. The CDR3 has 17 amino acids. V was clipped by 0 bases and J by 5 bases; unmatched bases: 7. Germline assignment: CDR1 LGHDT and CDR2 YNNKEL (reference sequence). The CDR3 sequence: CASSQDTSGRSRETQYF. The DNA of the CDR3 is TGTGCCAGCAGCCAAGATACTAGCGGGAGGTCCCGCGAGACCCAGTACTTC.

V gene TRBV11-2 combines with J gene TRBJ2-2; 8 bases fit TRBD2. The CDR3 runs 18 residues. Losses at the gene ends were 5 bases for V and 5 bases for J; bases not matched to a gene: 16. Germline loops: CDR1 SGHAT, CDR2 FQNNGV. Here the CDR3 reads CASSRITGGGPGTGELFF. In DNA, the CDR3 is TGTGCCAGCAGCCGTATAACGGGCGGGGGGCCGGGGACCGGGGAGCTGTTTTTT.

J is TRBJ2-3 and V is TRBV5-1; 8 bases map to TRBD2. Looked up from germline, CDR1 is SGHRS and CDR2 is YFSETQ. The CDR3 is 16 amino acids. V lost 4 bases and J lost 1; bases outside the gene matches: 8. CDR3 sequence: CASSLGVTSGTDTQYF. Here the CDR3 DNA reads TGCGCCAGCAGCCTGGGTGTGACTAGCGGCACAGATACGCAGTATTTT.

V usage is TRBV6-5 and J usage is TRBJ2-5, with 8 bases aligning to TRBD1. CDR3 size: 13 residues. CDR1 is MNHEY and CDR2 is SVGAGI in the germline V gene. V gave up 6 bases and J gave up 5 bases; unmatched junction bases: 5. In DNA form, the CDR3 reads TGTGCCAGCAGAGGACAGGGACGGGAGACCCAGTACTTC. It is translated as CASRGQGRETQYF.